This TCR beta chain was identified during a study of glioma-infiltrating T cells after dendritic cell vaccination. TCRB CDR3 was amplified from 2 ug genomic DNA or less. Measured with immunoSEQ multiplex PCR; TCRdb has only the in-frame clones, and not every one. The repertoire has about 46,000 clones, around nine tenths of them found once; the top ten carry approximately 5.3%. The time point: after dendritic cell vaccination, including at tumor progression/relapse. V lost 7 bases, J lost 3 bases, and 11 bases lay in between. CDR1 and CDR2 from the germline V gene are LNHNV and YYDKDF (reference sequence). The CDR3 sequence is 13 residues long.

The V gene is TRBV15, the J gene TRBJ2-3; tentatively, D is TRBD1 (5 bases). The sample consisted of blood, taken after dendritic cell vaccination. The receptor's source is a human donor with glioblastoma. For the CDR3, the DNA is TGTGCCACCACGGCAGGGTGGACAGATACGCAGTATTTT. It is translated as CATTAGWTDTQYF.